The following is a T cell receptor (beta chain) sequence with its context. The data are from a study of control samples from healthy donors and cancer patients. The protocol was immunoSEQ multiplex PCR, while the TCRdb copy is restricted to in-frame clones and leaves out a portion. The sample records just over 150,000 clones, around 90% being singletons. The origin of this receptor is a young man in good health. Material for sequencing was blood.

For the CDR3, the DNA is TGTGCCAGCAGTTTACGACAGGAGCCCTACAATGAGCAGTTCTTC. The encoded protein is CASSLRQEPYNEQFF. The chain employs TRBV28 and TRBJ2-1; D is possibly TRBD1 (6 bases). CDR3 length: 15 residues. From germline, CDR1 is MDHEN and CDR2 SYDVKM. The V and J ends lost 2 bases and 2 bases respectively, with 10 bases between them.